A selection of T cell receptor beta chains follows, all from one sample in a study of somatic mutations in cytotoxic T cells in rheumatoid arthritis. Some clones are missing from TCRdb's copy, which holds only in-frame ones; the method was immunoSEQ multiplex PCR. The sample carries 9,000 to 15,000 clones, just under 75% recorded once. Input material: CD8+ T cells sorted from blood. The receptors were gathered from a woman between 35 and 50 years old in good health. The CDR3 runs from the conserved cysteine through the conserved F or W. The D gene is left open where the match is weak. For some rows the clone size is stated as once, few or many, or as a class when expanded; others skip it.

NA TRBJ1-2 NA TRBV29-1 CSVEGGDRYGYTF TGCAGCGTTGAAGGAGGGGACCGCTATGGCTACACCTTC
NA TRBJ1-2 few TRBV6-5 CASSYRLGYGYTF TGTGCCAGCAGTTACAGGTTGGGCTATGGCTACACCTTC
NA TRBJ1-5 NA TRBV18 CASSPPDQPQHF TGTGCCAGCTCACCTCCTGATCAGCCCCAGCATTTT
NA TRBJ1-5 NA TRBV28 CASSGSIYSNQPQHF TGTGCCAGCAGTGGGAGTATTTATAGCAATCAGCCCCAGCATTTT
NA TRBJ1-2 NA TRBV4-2 CASSQDENYGYAF TGTGCCAGCAGCCAAGATGAGAACTATGGCTACGCCTTC
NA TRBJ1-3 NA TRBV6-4 CASSDRQGSYGNTIYF TGTGCCAGCAGTGACCGGCAGGGATCATATGGAAACACCATATATTTT
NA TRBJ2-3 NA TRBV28 CASSSYPGQDITDTQYF TGTGCCAGCAGTTCATACCCGGGACAAGACATCACAGATACGCAGTATTTT
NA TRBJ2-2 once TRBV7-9 CASSFGQWSTGELFF TGTGCCAGCAGCTTTGGACAGTGGTCCACCGGGGAGCTGTTTTTT
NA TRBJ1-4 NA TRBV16 CASSRRTLNEKLFF TGTGCCAGCAGCCGTCGGACTTTAAATGAAAAACTGTTTTTT
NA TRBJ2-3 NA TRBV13 CASSPSQGQTDTQYF TGTGCCAGCAGCCCCAGTCAAGGGCAGACAGATACGCAGTATTTT
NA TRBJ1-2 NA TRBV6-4 CASSHLTGFAGYTF TGTGCCAGCAGCCACCTCACAGGGTTTGCCGGCTACACCTTC
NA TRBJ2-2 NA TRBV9 CASSVGSGELFF TGTGCCAGCAGCGTGGGGTCCGGGGAGCTGTTTTTT
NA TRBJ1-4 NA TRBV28 CASNPVTTNEKLFF TGTGCCAGCAACCCAGTCACAACTAATGAAAAACTGTTTTTT
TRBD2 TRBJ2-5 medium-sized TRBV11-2 CASSLTSGRPLRETQYF TGTGCCAGCAGCCTGACTAGCGGGAGGCCCCTACGGGAGACCCAGTACTTC
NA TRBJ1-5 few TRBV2 CASSESLSGAEPQHF TGTGCCAGCAGTGAATCTTTAAGTGGGGCCGAGCCCCAGCATTTT
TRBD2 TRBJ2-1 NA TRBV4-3 CASSQGTSGSNEQFF TGCGCCAGCAGCCAAGGGACTAGCGGGAGTAATGAGCAGTTCTTC
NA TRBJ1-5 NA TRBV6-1 CASRRSGTDNQPQHF TGTGCCAGCAGACGCTCCGGCACAGACAATCAGCCCCAGCATTTT
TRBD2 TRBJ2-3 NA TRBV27 CASTAGGLSTDTQYF TGTGCCAGCACGGCGGGAGGGCTTAGCACAGATACGCAGTATTTT
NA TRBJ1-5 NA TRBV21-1 CASSNEGGGQPQHF TGTGCCAGCAGCAACGAGGGGGGAGGTCAGCCCCAGCATTTT
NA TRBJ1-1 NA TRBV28 CASSPQTDLNTEAFF TGTGCCAGCAGTCCCCAGACAGATTTGAACACTGAAGCTTTCTTT
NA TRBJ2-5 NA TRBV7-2 CASSLYGGLETQYF TGTGCCAGCAGCTTATACGGGGGATTAGAGACCCAGTACTTC
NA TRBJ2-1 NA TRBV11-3 CASSFPGEEQFF TGTGCCAGCAGCTTCCCGGGAGAAGAGCAGTTCTTC
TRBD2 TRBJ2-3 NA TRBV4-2 CASSQFQGLAGEGPDTQYF TGTGCCAGCAGCCAATTTCAGGGTCTAGCGGGAGAGGGACCAGATACGCAGTATTTT
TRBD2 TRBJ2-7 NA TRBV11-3 CASSLRDYPTEQYF TGTGCCAGCAGCTTAAGGGACTACCCTACCGAGCAGTACTTC
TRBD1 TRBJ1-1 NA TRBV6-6 CASRKDRGWTEAFF TGTGCCAGCAGAAAAGACAGGGGTTGGACTGAAGCTTTCTTT
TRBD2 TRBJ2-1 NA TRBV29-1 CSGKGLAGYNEQFF TGCAGCGGCAAGGGACTAGCGGGTTACAATGAGCAGTTCTTC
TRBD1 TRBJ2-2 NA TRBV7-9 CASSLLKGALEGELFF TGTGCCAGCAGCTTACTAAAGGGGGCCCTGGAGGGGGAGCTGTTTTTT
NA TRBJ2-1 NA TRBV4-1 CASSQSTYNEQFF TGCGCCAGCAGCCAAAGTACTTACAATGAGCAGTTCTTC
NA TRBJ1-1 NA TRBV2 CASSVGLNTEAFF TGTGCCAGCAGTGTAGGGTTAAACACTGAAGCTTTCTTT
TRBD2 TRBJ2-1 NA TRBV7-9 CASSWGTSYNEQFF TGTGCCAGCAGCTGGGGGACTAGCTACAATGAGCAGTTCTTC
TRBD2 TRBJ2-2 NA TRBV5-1 CASSLWTSGSSPNTGELFF TGCGCCAGCAGCTTGTGGACTAGCGGGAGTTCCCCGAACACCGGGGAGCTGTTTTTT
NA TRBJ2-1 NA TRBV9 CASSPGEGEQFF TGTGCCAGCAGCCCGGGAGAGGGCGAGCAGTTCTTC
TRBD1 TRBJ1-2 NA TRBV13 CASSQGVGGYTF TGTGCCAGCAGCCAGGGGGTTGGTGGCTACACCTTC
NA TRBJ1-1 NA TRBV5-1 CASSRTGGGPTEAFF TGCGCCAGCAGCCGAACAGGTGGGGGGCCCACTGAAGCTTTCTTT
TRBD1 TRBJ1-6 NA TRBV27 CASSLFAGGYNSPLHF TGTGCCAGCAGTTTATTCGCAGGGGGCTATAATTCACCCCTCCACTTT
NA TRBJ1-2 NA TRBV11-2 CASSLAPWSGNYGYTF TGTGCCAGCAGCTTAGCCCCTTGGTCGGGGAACTATGGCTACACCTTC
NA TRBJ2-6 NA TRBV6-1 CATSIENAGANVLTF TGTGCAACATCTATCGAGAATGCTGGGGCCAACGTCCTGACTTTC
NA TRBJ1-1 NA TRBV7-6 CASSSAGGFTEAFF TGTGCCAGCAGCTCAGCGGGGGGCTTCACTGAAGCTTTCTTT
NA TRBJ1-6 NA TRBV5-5 CASSFFDWNSPLHF TGTGCCAGCAGCTTTTTTGACTGGAATTCACCCCTCCACTTT
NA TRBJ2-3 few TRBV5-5 CASSGGTSTTDTQYF TGTGCCAGCAGCGGAGGAACCTCGACCACAGATACGCAGTATTTT
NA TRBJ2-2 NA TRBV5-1 CASTENRNTGELFF TGCGCCAGCACAGAAAACCGGAACACCGGGGAGCTGTTTTTT
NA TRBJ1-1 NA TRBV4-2 CASSQETRLTEAFF TGTGCCAGCAGCCAAGAAACGAGGCTCACTGAAGCTTTCTTT
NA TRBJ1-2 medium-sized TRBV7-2 CASSLAGSGGNYGYTF TGTGCCAGCAGCTTAGCGGGAAGTGGGGGTAACTATGGCTACACCTTC
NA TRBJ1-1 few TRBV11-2 CASSLGQNTEAFF TGTGCCAGCAGCTTAGGACAGAACACTGAAGCTTTCTTT
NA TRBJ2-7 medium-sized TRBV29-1 CSVGSGYEQYF TGCAGCGTTGGGAGCGGCTACGAGCAGTACTTC
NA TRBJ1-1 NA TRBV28 CASSPRVTEAFF TGTGCCAGCAGCCCGCGGGTCACTGAAGCTTTCTTT